This TCR beta chain appears in the sequencing data of a study of Tregs in tolerant kidney transplant recipients. Study as a whole: Related graft donors supplied nonmyeloablative bone marrow transplants, and mixed chimerism was transient.

Unstimulated regulatory T cells (CD4+CD25+CD127-), CD4+CD25- non-regulatory cells, CD4 and CD8 cells were FACS-sorted from thawed PBMCs. The method was immunoSEQ multiplex PCR; TCRdb's version includes in-frame clones alone and lacks a portion of them. This sample has about 66,000 clones, with more than 90% found just once. The sequencing here drew on CD8+ T cells from blood, taken before the transplant. This TCR was recovered from a human donor who received a combined kidney and bone marrow transplant.

The CDR3 sequence: CASSQATGGCINEQFF. The CDR3 bases are TGCGCCAGCAGTCAAGCGACAGGGGGTTGTATCAATGAGCAGTTCTTC. The chain couples TRBV23-1 to TRBJ2-1; 9 bases match TRBD1. TRBV23-1 counts as an open reading frame of uncertain function. The CDR3 spans 16 residues. V dropped 2 bases and J dropped 6; count of bases not matched to a gene: 8.